Following are 17 T cell receptor beta chains from one sample sequenced in a study of cytomegalovirus exposure and HLA in healthy donors. PCR primers comprised 60 Vbeta and 13 Jbeta primers. Sequencing used immunoSEQ multiplex PCR; TCRdb keeps in-frame clones, though not all of them. Of under 150,000 clones listed, around 79% are singletons. Sequenced input: PBMCs. These receptors all come from a woman in her forties in good health and CMV-seropositive.

This chain uses TRBV10-3 with TRBJ1-6, with a weak D call TRBD1 (5 bases). Trimming removed 1 base at V and 9 bases at J, with 10 bases between. Germline loops: CDR1 ENHRY, CDR2 SYGVKD. The CDR3 has 14 amino acids. The CDR3 spells CAISEFQGSSPLHF. CDR3 nucleotide sequence: TGTGCCATCAGTGAGTTTCAGGGTTCTTCACCCCTCCACTTT.

The chain links TRBV19 to TRBJ2-1; 7 bases match TRBD1. Per germline, CDR1 LNHDA and CDR2 SQIVND (reference sequence). CDR3 length equals 15 residues. The V segment lost 6 bases and the J segment 7 bases; nucleotides outside the gene matches: 12. The CDR3 DNA sequence: TGTGCCAGTAGCCTTGCCCGACAGGGTTCAAATGAGCAGTTCTTC. It yields the protein CASSLARQGSNEQFF.

The V gene is TRBV4-2, the J gene TRBJ2-7, with 11 bases lining up with TRBD2. Per the germline V gene, CDR1 is LGHNA and CDR2 is YNFKEQ. With V trimmed by 4 bases and J by 0 bases, 2 bases remained unmatched. The CDR3 is 15 residues long. The CDR3: CASSPLAGASYEQYF. CDR3 sequence (DNA): TGTGCCAGCAGCCCACTAGCGGGGGCCTCCTACGAGCAGTACTTC.

The rearrangement links TRBV9 to TRBJ2-5; 13 bases are a match to TRBD2. The J segment lost 5 bases and the V segment lost 4 bases, leaving 8 bases of the junction unmatched. This CDR3 contains 16 residues. Germline V gene sequence: CDR1 SGDLS, CDR2 YYNGEE. This CDR3 is CASSRGTSGDRETQYF. The CDR3 DNA is TGTGCCAGCAGCCGCGGGACTAGCGGGGACCGGGAGACCCAGTACTTC.

This rearrangement joins TRBV30 to TRBJ2-1; TRBD2 matches at 7 bases. Germline V CDR1 and CDR2: GTSNPN, SVGIG (reference sequence). V was pared by 2 bases and J by 4 bases, with 11 bases of the junction left unmatched. The CDR3 covers 16 residues. The CDR3 here is CAWSPDPGLQYNEQFF. Here the CDR3 DNA reads TGTGCCTGGAGTCCCGATCCGGGACTACAGTACAATGAGCAGTTCTTC.

The chain carries TRBV28 and TRBJ1-5; 7 nucleotides agree with TRBD1. The ends lost 5 bases at V and 4 bases at J; junction bases unmatched: 5. The CDR3 covers 14 residues. CDR1 is MDHEN, CDR2 SYDVKM, per germline. Written as DNA, the CDR3 is TGTGCCAGCAGTATAACAGGGGTTAATCAGCCCCAGCATTTT. This gives the protein CASSITGVNQPQHF.

The chain couples TRBV6-5 to TRBJ1-5; the D is unclear. Trimming removed 5 bases from V and 7 bases from J, with 15 bases in between. CDR1 is MNHEY and CDR2 is SVGAGI in the germline V gene. The CDR3 is 14 residues long. The CDR3 coding sequence is TGTGCCAGCAGTGAAGAGGGTTTTGGGCAGCCCCAGCATTTT. Its translation: CASSEEGFGQPQHF.

J is TRBJ2-3 and V is TRBV2; 13 nucleotides line up with TRBD2. The germline V gene encodes CDR1 SNHLY and CDR2 FYNNEI. This CDR3 comprises 15 residues. With V trimmed by 5 bases and J by 3 bases, 2 bases remained unmatched. The CDR3 bases are TGTGCCAGCAGTCCGGGACTAGCGGGGACAGATACGCAGTATTTT. Protein product: CASSPGLAGTDTQYF.

The chain recombines TRBV2 with TRBJ2-1; 12 nucleotides agree with TRBD2. V dropped 6 bases and J dropped 10; count of bases not matched to a gene: 19. CDR3 length equals 18 residues. The germline V gene encodes CDR1 SNHLY and CDR2 FYNNEI. CDR3 coding DNA: TGTGCCAGCAGCAACCCATTGATGACTAGCGGGGGCGAAGGGGAGCAGTTCTTC. Translating gives CASSNPLMTSGGEGEQFF.

This clone appeared a single time. The J gene is TRBJ2-7, the V gene TRBV2, with D hard to call. Germline CDR1 reads SNHLY; CDR2 reads FYNNEI. The V and J ends lost 6 bases and 2 bases respectively, with 17 bases between them. The CDR3 spans 15 residues. The CDR3 reads CASSIEVAVTYEQYF. The CDR3, as DNA: TGTGCCAGCAGCATAGAGGTAGCCGTAACCTACGAGCAGTACTTC. Full variable domain (remainder filled in from reference TRBV2 and TRBJ2-7): EPEVTQTPSHQVTQMGQEVILRCVPISNHLYFYWYRQILGQKVEFLVSFYNNEISEKSEIFDDQFSVERPDGSNFTLKIRSTKLEDSAMYFCASSIEVAVTYEQYFGPGTRLTVT.

The V call is TRBV5-1, the J call TRBJ2-3; 9 bases are a match to TRBD1. This CDR3 contains 16 residues. The V and J ends lost 4 bases and 3 bases, in that order; junction bases with no gene match: 9. Germline CDR1 and CDR2: SGHRS and YFSETQ. The CDR3 loop is CASSRTGTGLTDTQYF. CDR3 nucleotides: TGCGCCAGCAGCCGCACCGGGACAGGGCTAACAGATACGCAGTATTTT.

The V call is TRBV9, the J call TRBJ2-1; possible D gene TRBD1, 6 bases. This CDR3 is 13 amino acids long. Trimming shortened V by 1 base and J by 8 bases, and 10 bases separated the two germline ends. Germline-derived CDR1 and CDR2 are SGDLS and YYNGEE. For the CDR3, the DNA is TGTGCCAGCAGCGTACCAGGGGTGCATGAGCAGTTCTTC. Its translation: CASSVPGVHEQFF.

The chain combines TRBV2 with TRBJ1-3; D unclear. Trimming shortened V by 8 bases and J by 3 bases, and 14 bases separated the two germline ends. The CDR3 has 14 residues. Germline values: CDR1 SNHLY, CDR2 FYNNEI. CDR3 protein: CASGWAAGGNTIYF. DNA of the CDR3: TGTGCCAGCGGTTGGGCGGCGGGTGGAAACACCATATATTTT.

The rearrangement joins TRBV19 to TRBJ1-5; no clear D gene. V lost 2 bases and J lost 7, with 12 bases in between. Germline assignment: CDR1 LNHDA and CDR2 SQIVND (reference sequence). The CDR3 is 14 amino acids. This CDR3 reads CASSISPYRQPQHF. The CDR3 nucleotides are TGTGCCAGTAGTATATCCCCTTACCGGCAGCCCCAGCATTTT. The complete variable domain, with remaining parts taken from reference TRBV19 and TRBJ1-5, reads DGGITQSPKYLFRKEGQNVTLSCEQNLNHDAMYWYRQDPGQGLRLIYYSQIVNDFQKGDIAEGYSVSREKKESFPLTVTSAQKNPTAFYLCASSISPYRQPQHFGDGTRLSIL.

Here the CDR3 DNA reads TGTGCCATCAGCTTATTTAGCGGGACTAGCACAGATACGCAGTATTTT. It encodes CAISLFSGTSTDTQYF. The J gene is TRBJ2-3, the V gene TRBV10-3; TRBD2 aligns across 8 bases. Germline V gene lookup returns CDR1 ENHRY and CDR2 SYGVKD. The CDR3 runs to 16 residues. J was trimmed by 0 bases and V by 6 bases; bases with no gene match: 8.

The table lists this clone with a few counts. This rearrangement joins TRBV9 to TRBJ2-2; 7 bases match TRBD1. Germline loops: CDR1 SGDLS, CDR2 YYNGEE. The CDR3 is made up of 15 amino acids. V lost 0 bases and J lost 5; bases outside the gene matches: 4. The CDR3 DNA is TGTGCCAGCAGCGTAGTCGACAGGGCTACCGGGGAGCTGTTTTTT. Protein sequence: CASSVVDRATGELFF.

CDR3 DNA sequence: TGTGCCAGCAGCCAACTATGGCGAGCTGAAGCTTTCTTT. Translating gives CASSQLWRAEAFF. The genes are TRBV6-5 and TRBJ1-1; D is uncertain. Per the germline V gene, CDR1 is MNHEY and CDR2 is SVGAGI. V was shortened by 6 bases and J by 6 bases, with 14 bases between the two germline ends. The CDR3 has 13 residues.